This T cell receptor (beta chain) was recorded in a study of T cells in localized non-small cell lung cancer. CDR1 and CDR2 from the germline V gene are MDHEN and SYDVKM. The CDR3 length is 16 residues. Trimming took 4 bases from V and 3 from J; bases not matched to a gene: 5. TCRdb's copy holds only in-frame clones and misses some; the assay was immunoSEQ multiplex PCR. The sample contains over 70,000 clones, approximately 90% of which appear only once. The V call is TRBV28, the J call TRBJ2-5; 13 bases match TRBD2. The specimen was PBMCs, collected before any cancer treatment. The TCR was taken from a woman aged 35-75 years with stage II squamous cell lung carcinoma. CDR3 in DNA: TGTGCCAGCAGTTCGCCCGGGACTAGCGGGAAAGAGACCCAGTACTTC. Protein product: CASSSPGTSGKETQYF.